This T cell receptor (beta chain) was identified in a study of vaccination and CD4 T cells after COVID-19. Study summary: Cells received overlapping spike peptides from SARS-CoV-2, HCoV-NL63, HCoV-OC43 and HCoV-229E as stimulation. Whole-study findings and limits: Convalescent patients showed a median around 90% of reactive clones that were seen only post-vaccination.

The assay that was used to sequence DNA from cultured CD4+ T cells was the Oncomine TCR Beta short-read assay. TCRdb used MiXCR to reprocess the PCR reads, holding one entry per CDR3 protein. In the table there are 12,000 or so distinct CDR3 sequences, 35% to 50% of which are singletons. This CDR3 has 14 amino acids. V was shortened by 0 bases and J by 4 bases, with 11 bases between the two germline ends. CDR1 and CDR2 from the germline V gene are DFQATT and SNEGSKA (reference sequence). This clonotype occurred once. Its antigen is not identified. The treatment denotes: roughly 10-day PBMC culture with coronavirus spike peptide pools or control peptides (ViraFEST assay). With peptide pools, ViraFEST first expanded antigen-specific T cells and afterwards sequenced their TCRs.

The rearrangement joins TRBV20-1 to TRBJ2-3; D unclear. This TCR was recovered from a human donor with COVID-19. Sequencing was carried out using cultured CD4+ T cells from blood. DNA for the CDR3: TGCAGTGCTAGAGATCCCAGAGGTGCAGATACGCAGTATTTT. Translated, it gives CSARDPRGADTQYF.